What follows is one T cell receptor beta chain and its context. The library attached unique molecular identifiers to individual cDNA molecules. Per the original methods: Sample TCR totals centred on a median of about 100,000, ranging about 20,000 to 690,600. TCRdb analysed the RACE reads with MiXCR anew, one entry per CDR3 protein. TCRdb's processing, not the authors' own work, is the source of the V and J calls. The sample holds about 260,000 distinct CDR3 sequences, 7% to 10% seen once. The CDR3 loop spans 14 amino acids. Germline CDR1 is LGHDT and CDR2 is YNNKEL (reference sequence). Unmatched junction bases numbered 5, after V lost 1 base and J lost 7 bases. This entry belongs to a study of human T cells and chemical hapten exposure. Study overall: Patch tests applied 0.01% DPC to the upper back, read at 6 days.

Time point here: pre-sensitization, week 0. Indicated treatment: therapeutic diphenylcyclopropenone sensitization with weekly scalp DPC. Each patch-test visit's blood sample preceded patch application. Source: whole blood, taken in connection with sensitization to the hapten diphenylcyclopropenone (DPC). The J gene is TRBJ2-7, the V gene TRBV3-1, with 9 bases that match TRBD1. The clonotype was recovered from a woman in her forties with alopecia areata. Some clones in this sample may be carry-over from other donors' samples. The CDR3 nucleotides read TGTGCCAGCAGCCAAGGTGGGACAGGGAATGAGCAGTACTTC. It specifies CASSQGGTGNEQYF.